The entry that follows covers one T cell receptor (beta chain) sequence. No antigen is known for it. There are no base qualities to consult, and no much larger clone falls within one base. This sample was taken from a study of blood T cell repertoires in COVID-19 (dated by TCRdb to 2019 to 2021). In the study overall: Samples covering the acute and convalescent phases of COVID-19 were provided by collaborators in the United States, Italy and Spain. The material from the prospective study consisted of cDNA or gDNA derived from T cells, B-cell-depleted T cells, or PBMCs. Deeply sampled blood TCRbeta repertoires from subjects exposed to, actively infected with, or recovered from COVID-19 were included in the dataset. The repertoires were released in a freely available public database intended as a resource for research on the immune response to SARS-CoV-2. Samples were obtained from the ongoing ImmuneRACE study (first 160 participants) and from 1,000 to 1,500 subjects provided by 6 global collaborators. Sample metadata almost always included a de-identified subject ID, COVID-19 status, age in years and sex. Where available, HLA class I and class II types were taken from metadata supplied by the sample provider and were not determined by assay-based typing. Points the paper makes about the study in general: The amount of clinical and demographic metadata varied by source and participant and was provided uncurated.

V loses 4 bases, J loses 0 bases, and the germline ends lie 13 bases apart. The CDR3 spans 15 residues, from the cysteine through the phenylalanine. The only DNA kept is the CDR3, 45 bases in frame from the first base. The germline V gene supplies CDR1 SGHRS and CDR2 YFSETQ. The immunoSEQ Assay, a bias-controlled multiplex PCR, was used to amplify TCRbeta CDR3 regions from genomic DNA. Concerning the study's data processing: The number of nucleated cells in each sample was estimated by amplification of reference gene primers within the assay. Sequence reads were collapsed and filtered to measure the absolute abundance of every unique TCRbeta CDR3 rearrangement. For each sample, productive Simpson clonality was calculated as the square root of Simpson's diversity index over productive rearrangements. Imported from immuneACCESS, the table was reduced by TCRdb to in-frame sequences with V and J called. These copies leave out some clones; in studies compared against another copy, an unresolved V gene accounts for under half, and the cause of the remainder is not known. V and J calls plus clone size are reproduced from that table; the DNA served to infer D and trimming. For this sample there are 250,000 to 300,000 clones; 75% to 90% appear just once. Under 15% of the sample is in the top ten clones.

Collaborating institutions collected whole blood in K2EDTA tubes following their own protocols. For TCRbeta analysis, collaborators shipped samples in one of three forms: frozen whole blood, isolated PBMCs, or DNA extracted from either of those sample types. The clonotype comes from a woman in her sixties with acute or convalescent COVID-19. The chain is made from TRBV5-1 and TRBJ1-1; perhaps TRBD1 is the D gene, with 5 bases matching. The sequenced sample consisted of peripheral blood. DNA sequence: TGCGCCAGCAGCCCTTCTGGGGGGTTGAACACTGAAGCTTTCTTT. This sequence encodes CASSPSGGLNTEAFF.